Below, 21 T cell receptor beta chains from the same sample are listed, as sequenced in a study of T cell responses to AZD1222 COVID-19 vaccine. The repertoire was sequenced with immunoSEQ multiplex PCR; TCRdb's copy has only in-frame clones and lacks some. This table has more than 95,000 clones, more than 75% appearing once. This specimen was peripheral blood, taken on day 0 of AZD1222 vaccination. The receptors stem from an adult in good health.

V usage is TRBV20-1 and J usage is TRBJ1-1, with a tentative D call TRBD1 (5 bases). The CDR3 has 14 residues. Per the germline V gene, CDR1 is DFQATT and CDR2 is SNEGSKA (reference sequence). V was clipped by 3 bases and J by 2 bases, with 13 bases between them. The CDR3 loop is CSASFQGINTEAFF. In DNA form, the CDR3 reads TGCAGTGCTAGTTTCCAGGGAATAAACACTGAAGCTTTCTTT.

The chain links TRBV11-2 to TRBJ2-5; D not resolved. Germline V gene data show CDR1 as SGHAT and CDR2 as FQNNGV. This CDR3 region has 14 residues. V dropped 8 bases and J dropped 5 bases, with 18 bases sitting between them. CDR3 sequence reads: CASRPLGFGETQYF. CDR3 sequence (DNA): TGTGCCAGCCGGCCTTTGGGGTTCGGGGAGACCCAGTACTTC.

The CDR3 sequence: CASSLDGGTEAFF. CDR3 nucleotide sequence: TGTGCCAGCAGCTTAGATGGAGGGACTGAAGCTTTCTTT. The chain carries TRBV7-9 and TRBJ1-1; D not resolved. V lost 1 base, J lost 5 bases, and 8 bases lay in between. CDR1 is SEHNR and CDR2 is FQNEAQ in the germline V gene (reference sequence). This CDR3 has 13 amino acids.

CDR3 amino acids: CASSSYRGLADNTGELFF. Here the CDR3 DNA reads TGTGCCAGCAGTTCCTACCGAGGACTAGCGGACAACACCGGGGAGCTGTTTTTT. The chain employs TRBV28 and TRBJ2-2; TRBD2 matches 10 bases. J lost 2 bases, V lost 4 bases, and 10 bases had no gene match. The germline V gene has CDR1 MDHEN and CDR2 SYDVKM. The CDR3 contains 18 residues. Full variable domain (rest looked up from reference TRBV28 and TRBJ2-2): DVKVTQSSRYLVKRTGEKVFLECVQDMDHENMFWYRQDPGLGLRLIYFSYDVKMKEKGDIPEGYSVSREKKERFSLILESASTNQTSMYLCASSSYRGLADNTGELFFGEGSRLTVL.

V and J are TRBV7-9 and TRBJ2-1; 7 nucleotides match TRBD2. The junction had 5 bases not matched to a gene; V was cut back by 2 bases and J by 7 bases. Germline assignment: CDR1 SEHNR and CDR2 FQNEAQ (reference sequence). The length of the CDR3 is 14 residues. CDR3 region: CASSLSGTTNEQFF. CDR3 nucleotide sequence: TGTGCCAGCAGCTTATCCGGGACTACAAATGAGCAGTTCTTC.

V usage is TRBV28 and J usage is TRBJ1-5, with D unclear. The CDR3 runs 14 residues. CDR1 MDHEN and CDR2 SYDVKM come from the germline V gene. V was pared by 8 bases and J by 5 bases, with 16 bases between. The DNA of the CDR3 is TGTGCCAGCTCCCAGAGACTATCTCATCAGCCCCAGCATTTT. It encodes CASSQRLSHQPQHF.

The gene calls are TRBV2 and TRBJ1-5; D not certain. The CDR3 extends over 13 amino acids. Trimming cost V 2 bases and J 7 bases, with 9 bases left between them. Looked up from germline, CDR1 is SNHLY and CDR2 is FYNNEI. CDR3 coding DNA: TGTGCCAGCAGTGAAAGGCGGGGACAGCCCCAGCATTTT. Its translation is CASSERRGQPQHF.

This chain connects TRBV11-3 to TRBJ2-2; D assignment may be TRBD1 or TRBD2 (5 bases each). The germline CDR1 and CDR2 sequences are SGHNT and YENEEA. The CDR3 runs 13 residues. The V and J ends lost 7 bases and 3 bases respectively, with 9 bases between them. The CDR3 DNA sequence: TGTGCCAGCACGGGACGGGACACCGGGGAGCTGTTTTTT. Encoded protein: CASTGRDTGELFF.

The rearrangement joins TRBV4-2 to TRBJ1-1, with 8 bases identical to TRBD1. Per the germline V gene, CDR1 is LGHNA and CDR2 is YNFKEQ. The V gene end was trimmed by 2 bases and the J gene end by 0 bases; junction bases not matched to a gene: 2. CDR3 length: 15 amino acids. The CDR3 DNA sequence: TGTGCCAGCAGCCAACAGGGGGCGTTGAACACTGAAGCTTTCTTT. As protein: CASSQQGALNTEAFF.

The V gene is TRBV5-4, the J gene TRBJ2-7; D gene uncertain. Germline loops: CDR1 SGHNT, CDR2 YYREEE (reference sequence). Trimming removed 4 bases from V and 9 bases from J, with 14 bases in between. The CDR3 extends over 12 amino acids. The CDR3 DNA reads as TGTGCCAGCAGCGCAGACATGCTGGTGCAGTACTTC. Translating it yields CASSADMLVQYF.

J is TRBJ2-7 and V is TRBV7-8; D ambiguous. Trimming pared 4 bases from V and 2 bases from J, leaving 9 bases between. Germline V gene lookup returns CDR1 SGHVS and CDR2 FQNEAQ. The CDR3 totals 13 residues. Written as DNA, the CDR3 is TGTGCCAGCAGCTCGGACGTTACCTACGAGCAGTACTTC. Residues: CASSSDVTYEQYF.

The chain combines TRBV4-1 with TRBJ2-5; D unclear. V was clipped by 0 bases and J by 5 bases, with 13 bases between them. Germline loops: CDR1 MGHRA, CDR2 YSYEKL. The CDR3 totals 15 residues. CDR3 DNA: TGCGCCAGCAGCCAAGATATGTACGGAACGGAGACCCAGTACTTC. Translating it yields CASSQDMYGTETQYF.

The chain links TRBV12-3 or TRBV12-4 to TRBJ1-2; no reliable D call. V lost 6 bases to trimming and J lost 7 bases, with 9 bases between them. The CDR3 totals 11 residues. CDR3 in amino acids: CASSAGFGYTF. The CDR3 region has the DNA TGTGCCAGCAGCGCCGGCTTTGGCTACACCTTC.

The chain joins TRBV6-2 or TRBV6-3 to TRBJ1-5; no firm D call. V was clipped by 7 bases and J by 5 bases, with 15 bases between them. The CDR3 totals 14 residues. Germline CDR1 reads MNHEY; CDR2 reads SVGEGT. The CDR3 bases are TGTGCCAGCAACCCCCTTAACCTGGATCAGCCCCAGCATTTT. It yields the protein CASNPLNLDQPQHF.

This clone came up once. V gene TRBV20-1 combines with J gene TRBJ2-3; 12 bases agree with TRBD2. The junction had 8 bases not matched to a gene; V was cut back by 3 bases and J by 7 bases. CDR3 length: 15 residues. Per germline, CDR1 DFQATT and CDR2 SNEGSKA (reference sequence). The CDR3 DNA reads TGCAGTGCTAGTCCCACCGGACTAGCGGGAAATACGCAGTATTTT. Residues: CSASPTGLAGNTQYF.

J is TRBJ1-1 and V is TRBV5-1; D remains ambiguous. The CDR3 contains 13 residues. Germline assignment: CDR1 SGHRS and CDR2 YFSETQ. Trimming shortened V by 1 base and J by 1 base, and 5 bases separated the two germline ends. The chain's CDR3 is CASSLSSNTEAFF. The CDR3 DNA sequence: TGCGCCAGCAGCTTGAGTTCGAACACTGAAGCTTTCTTT.

This chain joins TRBV21-1 and TRBJ1-6; TRBD1, the D gene given by the table, was not confirmed from the DNA. TRBV21-1 is annotated as a pseudogene. The CDR3 consists of 13 residues. CDR3 bases: TGTGCCAGCAGCACGACAGGAAATTCACCCCTCCACTTT. This encodes CASSTTGNSPLHF.

The chain links TRBV4-1 to TRBJ1-5, with TRBD1 identical over 7 bases. This CDR3 is 18 amino acids long. Germline V lookup: CDR1 MGHRA, CDR2 YSYEKL. Unmatched junction bases numbered 12, after V lost 2 bases and J lost 2 bases. The CDR3 nucleotides read TGCGCCAGCAGCCAAAAAGATCTAGTCGACAGGGGCAATCAGCCCCAGCATTTT. Its translation: CASSQKDLVDRGNQPQHF.

The J gene is TRBJ2-5, the V gene TRBV5-1; maybe TRBD2 (5 bases). CDR3 length: 12 amino acids. Trimming removed 2 bases from V and 5 bases from J, with 7 bases in between. Germline loops: CDR1 SGHRS, CDR2 YFSETQ. CDR3 DNA sequence: TGCGCCAGCAGCTTCGGCGGGGAGACCCAGTACTTC. Protein sequence: CASSFGGETQYF. Full variable domain (missing parts from reference TRBV5-1 and TRBJ2-5): KAGVTQTPRYLIKTRGQQVTLSCSPISGHRSVSWYQQTPGQGLQFLFEYFSETQRNKGNFPGRFSGRQFSNSRSEMNVSTLELGDSALYLCASSFGGETQYFGPGTRLLVL.

The chain carries TRBV6-2 or TRBV6-3 and TRBJ1-2; D gene uncertain. Per germline, CDR1 MNHEY and CDR2 SVGEGT. The length of the CDR3 is 14 residues. Trimming removed 0 bases at V and 4 bases at J, with 9 bases between. The CDR3 sequence: CASSYSSSVYGYTF. The CDR3 nucleotides read TGTGCCAGCAGTTACTCGTCGTCAGTCTATGGCTACACCTTC.

This clone was observed a handful of times. The V gene is TRBV15, the J gene TRBJ1-1; TRBD1 aligns across 7 bases. The CDR3 consists of 15 residues. The ends lost 0 bases at V and 5 bases at J; junction bases unmatched: 6. Germline CDR1 is LNHNV and CDR2 is YYDKDF (reference sequence). CDR3 protein: CATSRDRQGGTEAFF. Here the CDR3 DNA reads TGTGCCACCAGCAGAGACCGGCAGGGGGGAACTGAAGCTTTCTTT.